This TCR beta chain derives from a study of CD8 T cells in Susac syndrome (dated by TCRdb to between 2018 and 2021). Regarding the research as a whole: Repertoire sequencing was used to test whether CD8+ T cell activation and differentiation in Susac syndrome was antigen driven. The study compared CD8+ T cell repertoire clonality among over ten healthy donors, approximately 14 Susac syndrome patients and about 16 multiple sclerosis patients.

General conclusions and limits of the study: The number of individuals in the TCR sequencing and HLA analysis was acknowledged as relatively small.

As to this clonotype: Its antigen is currently not known. No qualities accompany the bases; no much larger clone lies one base away.

RNA was extracted using the RNeasy kit, and roughly 0.5 to 1 ug of the RNA was reverse transcribed with random hexamers. TCR beta CDR3 regions were amplified with the immunoSEQ multiplex PCR assay covering 54 Vbeta and 13 Jbeta segments. PCR amplification bias was corrected by using a synthetic template baseline for primer optimization and computational correction. Per the original workflow: Reads were assigned to V, D and J genes according to IMGT and analyzed in immunoSEQ Analyzer, with only productive sequences retained. Clonality was calculated as one minus the Shannon entropy normalized by log2 of the number of productive unique sequences. Public and private clones were assessed among the 100 most prevalent clones of each patient and control. A clone was defined as Susac-specific if it was absent from the healthy and MS cohorts, from 1052 published viral clones and from other ImmuneACCESS disease sequences. TCRdb handled the public reads itself, with Q25 trimming in fastp and clone calling in MiXCR, and kept productive beta chains. Merged by CDR3 protein, the rows form single entries marked with the most common genes and DNA. The V and J calls and clone size are TCRdb's, not the authors'. The sample yields a few hundred thousand distinct CDR3 sequences; around 84% were counted once. The ten largest make up 0.095% to 0.14% of the sample.

From its cysteine to its phenylalanine, the CDR3 spans 13 amino acids. Kept here is only the CDR3 DNA, which spans 39 bases and is read in frame from base 1. CDR1 and CDR2 were assigned from the germline V gene as MDHEN and SYDVKM. The germline ends are 14 bases apart after V is trimmed by 8 bases and J by 6 bases. Peripheral blood CD8+ and CD4+ T cells from healthy donors, Susac syndrome patients and multiple sclerosis patients were profiled by high-throughput TCR beta sequencing. The multiple sclerosis controls were treatment-naive patients whose relapsing-remitting disease, either stable or active, fulfilled the revised McDonald criteria. CD8+ TEMRA cells were enriched by FACS, while bulk CD8+ and CD4+ T cells were purified by magnetic negative isolation. Blood was drawn into EDTA tubes, processed within 24 hours, and PBMCs were isolated by density gradient centrifugation. PBMCs intended for TCR sequencing were cryopreserved in liquid nitrogen and were subsequently thawed in a 37 degrees C water bath. A purity of at least 90% was achieved for sorted or isolated CD4+, CD8+ and CD8+ TEMRA cells.

This clonotype was obtained from a human donor with multiple sclerosis. The chain couples TRBV28 to TRBJ2-4; no D gene call is confident. The material sequenced was CD8+ T cells from PBMCs. The base sequence is TGTGCCAGCCGGTCGCCGGCCCTAAACATTCAGTACTTC. This is translated as CASRSPALNIQYF. With the portions outside the CDR3 filled from the reference TRBV28 and TRBJ2-4 genes, the complete variable region becomes DVKVTQSSRYLVKRTGEKVFLECVQDMDHENMFWYRQDPGLGLRLIYFSYDVKMKEKGDIPEGYSVSREKKERFSLILESASTNQTSMYLCASRSPALNIQYFGAGTRLSVL.